This T cell receptor (beta chain) was sequenced during a study of T cell responses to AZD1222 COVID-19 vaccine. Whole-study findings and limits: Only a handful of AZD1222 recipients tested seropositive at baseline. Clonal diversity may have been underestimated, and the donors were mostly white British, with more females than males.

This clone occurred once. Its antigen is unknown. Profiling relied on immunoSEQ multiplex PCR, and the TCRdb table lists in-frame clones only, not all of them. The top ten hold 5% to 6.5% of the sample, which has 130,000 or so clones, 75% to 90% seen once. The sequenced sample was peripheral blood, obtained on day 0 of AZD1222 vaccination. The receptor comes from an adult in good health.

The DNA of the CDR3 is TGTGCCAGCAGACGACAGGGGGCAAGGGCTGGAAACACCATATATTTT. It encodes CASRRQGARAGNTIYF. The chain uses TRBV7-3 and TRBJ1-3; TRBD1 matches at 10 bases. Per germline, CDR1 SGHTA and CDR2 FQGTGA. There are 16 residues in the CDR3. J gave up 2 bases and V 6 bases, and 7 bases lay outside the gene matches.